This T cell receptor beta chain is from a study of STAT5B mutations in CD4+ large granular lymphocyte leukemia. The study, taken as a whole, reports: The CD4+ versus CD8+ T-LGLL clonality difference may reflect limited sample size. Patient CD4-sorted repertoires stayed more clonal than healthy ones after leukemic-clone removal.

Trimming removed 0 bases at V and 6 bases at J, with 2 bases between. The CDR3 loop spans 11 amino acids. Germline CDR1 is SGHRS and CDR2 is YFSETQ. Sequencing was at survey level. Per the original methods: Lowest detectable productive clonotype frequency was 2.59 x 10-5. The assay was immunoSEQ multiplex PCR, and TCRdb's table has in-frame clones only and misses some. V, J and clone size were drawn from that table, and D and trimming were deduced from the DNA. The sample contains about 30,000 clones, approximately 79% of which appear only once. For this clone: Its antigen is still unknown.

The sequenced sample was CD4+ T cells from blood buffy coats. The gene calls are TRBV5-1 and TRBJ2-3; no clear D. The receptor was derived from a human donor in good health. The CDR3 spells CASSLEDTQYF. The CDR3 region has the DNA TGCGCCAGCAGCTTGGAGGATACGCAGTATTTT.